What follows are 32 T cell receptor beta chains derived from one specimen sequenced in a study of blood T cell repertoires in COVID-19. Measured with immunoSEQ multiplex PCR; TCRdb has only the in-frame clones, and not every one. The data contain roughly 240,000 clones, roughly 86% of them seen just once; the ten biggest clones take up about 3.6%. The sample taken for sequencing was peripheral blood. These receptor sequences come from a man younger than 35 with active or convalescent COVID-19.

This chain links TRBV25-1 with TRBJ1-4; 9 nucleotides match TRBD1. Losses at the gene ends were 4 bases for V and 5 bases for J; bases not matched to a gene: 5. The CDR3 sequence is 15 residues long. Germline CDR1 MGHDK, CDR2 SYGVNS. The chain's CDR3 is CASSVDGTGNEKLFF. The CDR3 nucleotides read TGTGCCAGCAGTGTTGATGGGACAGGGAATGAAAAACTGTTTTTT.

Written as DNA, the CDR3 is TGTGCCAGCAGCCAAGAACGCGGGAACTATGGCTACACCTTC. It yields the protein CASSQERGNYGYTF. The V gene is TRBV4-2, the J gene TRBJ1-2; D is unresolved. Germline V gene sequence: CDR1 LGHNA, CDR2 YNFKEQ. Trimming took off 0 bases at V and 2 bases at J, with 7 bases between the two ends. CDR3 length equals 14 residues.

The chain employs TRBV2 and TRBJ2-3, with D unclear. V gave up 6 bases and J gave up 2 bases, with 6 bases separating them. This CDR3 spans 12 amino acids. Germline CDR1 is SNHLY and CDR2 is FYNNEI. The CDR3 is CASREFTDTQYF. The CDR3 DNA follows: TGTGCCAGCAGGGAGTTCACAGATACGCAGTATTTT.

This clone appeared once. The rearrangement joins TRBV6-5 to TRBJ1-1; 7 bases fit TRBD1. Germline V CDR1 and CDR2: MNHEY, SVGAGI. There are 11 residues in the CDR3. V was pared by 2 bases and J by 10 bases, with 1 base of the junction left unmatched. The CDR3 region is CASSYKGAAFF. Written as DNA, the CDR3 is TGTGCCAGCAGTTACAAGGGGGCAGCTTTCTTT.

The CDR3 sequence is CASTMAPRVGTEAFF. CDR3 nucleotides: TGTGCCAGTACAATGGCACCCAGGGTCGGCACTGAAGCTTTCTTT. This chain joins TRBV19 and TRBJ1-1, with D possibly TRBD1 on 5 matching bases. This CDR3 comprises 15 residues. Trimming took off 7 bases at V and 4 bases at J, with 19 bases between the two ends. CDR1 and CDR2 (germline): LNHDA, SQIVND (reference sequence).

This sequence joins TRBV7-8 and TRBJ2-6, with a weak D call TRBD2 (6 bases). Germline assignment: CDR1 SGHVS and CDR2 FQNEAQ. Between the trimmed V and J ends, which lost 5 bases and 2 bases, there was a span of 7 bases. The CDR3 is made up of 14 amino acids. CDR3 nucleotide sequence: TGTGCCAGCAGCGCGGGGCCTGGGGCCAACGTCCTGACTTTC. Translation: CASSAGPGANVLTF.

This CDR3 is CASRQRQEAFF. In DNA, the CDR3 is TGTGCCAGCCGACAGCGCCAAGAAGCTTTCTTT. This chain links TRBV19 with TRBJ1-1, with D possibly TRBD1 on 5 matching bases. The CDR3 runs to 11 residues. The germline V gene has CDR1 LNHDA and CDR2 SQIVND (reference sequence). Between the trimmed V and J ends, which lost 9 bases and 8 bases, there was a span of 13 bases.

The chain has TRBV5-1 and TRBJ1-3; TRBD1 matches 8 bases. Germline trimming cut 2 bases from V and 0 bases from J; bases unmatched to any gene: 4. The CDR3 consists of 16 residues. CDR1 is SGHRS and CDR2 is YFSETQ in the germline V gene. CDR3 sequence: CASSLTQGASGNTIYF. The CDR3 DNA reads as TGCGCCAGCAGCTTAACCCAGGGGGCCTCTGGAAACACCATATATTTT.

This clone has a handful of counts. This chain joins TRBV2 and TRBJ1-4; TRBD1 matches 10 bases. The CDR3 consists of 14 residues. Losses at the gene ends were 6 bases for V and 5 bases for J; bases not matched to a gene: 3. Germline-derived CDR1 and CDR2 are SNHLY and FYNNEI. The CDR3 region is CASSGQGVNEKLFF. CDR3 sequence (DNA): TGTGCCAGCAGCGGACAGGGGGTAAATGAAAAACTGTTTTTT.

This chain connects TRBV6-5 to TRBJ1-2; 7 bases agree with TRBD1. V lost 2 bases, J lost 6 bases, and 9 bases stayed unmatched. Germline V gives CDR1 MNHEY, CDR2 SVGAGI. The CDR3 is made up of 15 amino acids. The CDR3 DNA reads TGTGCCAGCAGTTACAGAGACAGGGATAGCGATGGCTACACCTTC. Amino acids: CASSYRDRDSDGYTF.

The chain combines TRBV2 with TRBJ1-6, with 9 bases matching TRBD1. Germline V CDR1 and CDR2: SNHLY, FYNNEI. This CDR3 has 14 residues. V trimming: 8 bases; J trimming: 9 bases; junction bases outside the gene matches: 8. The CDR3 nucleotides are TGTGCCAGCGGTTTAGACAGGGGGATTTCACCCCTCCACTTT. Translating it yields CASGLDRGISPLHF.

This sequence joins TRBV5-1 and TRBJ2-7, with 13 bases identical to TRBD2. V was pared by 4 bases and J by 6 bases, with 4 bases of the junction left unmatched. The CDR3 length is 14 residues. The germline gives CDR1 SGHRS, CDR2 YFSETQ. The CDR3 sequence is CASSPGLAGTEQYF. The CDR3 nucleotides are TGCGCCAGCAGCCCGGGACTAGCGGGAACCGAGCAGTACTTC.

The V gene is TRBV4-3, the J gene TRBJ2-6, with D perhaps matching TRBD2 (6 bases). V shed 4 bases and J shed 0 bases, with 28 bases lying between them. The CDR3 has 22 residues. Germline V gives CDR1 LGHNA, CDR2 YSLEER. Here the CDR3 reads CASSPSSGTWELGLSGANVLTF. Written as DNA, the CDR3 is TGCGCCAGCAGCCCTTCATCCGGGACCTGGGAGTTGGGACTCTCTGGGGCCAACGTCCTGACTTTC.

The chain uses TRBV7-2 and TRBJ2-7; 8 nucleotides align to TRBD1. The CDR3 totals 14 residues. V trimming: 5 bases; J trimming: 4 bases; junction bases outside the gene matches: 7. CDR1 and CDR2 (germline): SGHTA, FQGNSA. The CDR3 DNA sequence: TGTGCCAGCAGCATAGACAGGGGTCAGTACGAGCAGTACTTC. Translated: CASSIDRGQYEQYF.

The V call is TRBV3-1 (or the pseudogene TRBV3-2), the J call TRBJ2-1; TRBD1 aligns across 8 bases. V lost 4 bases and J lost 8; bases outside the gene matches: 10. Germline V lookup: CDR1 LGHDT, CDR2 YNNKEL (reference sequence). This CDR3 has 15 amino acids. The CDR3: CASSPRTGNGDEQFF. CDR3 nucleotide sequence: TGTGCCAGCAGCCCCCGGACAGGGAATGGGGATGAGCAGTTCTTC.

This rearrangement joins TRBV10-3 to TRBJ2-7, with TRBD2 matching over 9 bases. This CDR3 is built from 14 residues. Germline CDR1 reads ENHRY; CDR2 reads SYGVKD. V was pared by 11 bases and J by 5 bases, with 13 bases of the junction left unmatched. DNA for the CDR3: TGTGCCGCCATGAATAGCGGGAGTCATAACGAGCAGTACTTC. Translated, it gives CAAMNSGSHNEQYF.

This clone was counted a few times. This chain uses TRBV6-1 with TRBJ2-2; the match to TRBD1 covers 7 bases. V gave up 4 bases and J gave up 5 bases; unmatched junction bases: 13. CDR1 MNHNS and CDR2 SASEGT come from the germline V gene. This CDR3 is 17 amino acids long. The CDR3 DNA sequence: TGTGCCAGCAGTGGTTGGGACAGTCTTCCCTCAACCGGGGAGCTGTTTTTT. This sequence encodes CASSGWDSLPSTGELFF.

V and J are TRBV6-5 and TRBJ1-5; D is uncertain. The CDR3 contains 14 residues. Germline CDR1 MNHEY, CDR2 SVGAGI. The V and J ends lost 4 bases and 3 bases respectively, with 10 bases between them. The CDR3 here is CASSSGSLNQPQHF. CDR3 DNA: TGTGCCAGCAGTTCCGGGTCCCTCAATCAGCCCCAGCATTTT.

In this sample, this clone turned up once. The rearrangement links TRBV11-2 to TRBJ2-3; a weak D match, TRBD2 (5 bases). The CDR3 is 18 amino acids. Germline V gene sequence: CDR1 SGHAT, CDR2 FQNNGV. V shed 5 bases and J shed 0 bases, with 21 bases lying between them. CDR3 nucleotide sequence: TGTGCCAGCAGCACTCCCCGTTTGACCCCGGGGAGCACAGATACGCAGTATTTT. It encodes CASSTPRLTPGSTDTQYF.

This clone was seen once. V is TRBV25-1 and J is TRBJ1-6; 7 bases line up with TRBD1. CDR1 and CDR2 from the germline V gene are MGHDK and SYGVNS. CDR3 length equals 13 residues. V dropped 6 bases and J dropped 6; count of bases not matched to a gene: 2. The CDR3: CASRTGINSPLHF. In DNA, the CDR3 is TGTGCCAGCAGGACAGGGATTAATTCACCCCTCCACTTT.

The rearrangement uses TRBV13 and TRBJ2-7, with 7 bases aligning to TRBD2. This CDR3 region has 13 residues. Per germline, CDR1 PRHDT and CDR2 FYEKMQ (reference sequence). The trim removed 3 bases at V and 3 bases at J, leaving 2 bases unmatched. Here the CDR3 reads CASSLGGSYEQYF. CDR3 nucleotides: TGTGCCAGCAGCTTGGGAGGGAGCTACGAGCAGTACTTC.

The rearrangement links TRBV27 to TRBJ2-1; a weak D match, TRBD2 (5 bases). Germline V lookup: CDR1 MNHEY, CDR2 SMNVEV (reference sequence). CDR3 length: 15 residues. V was shortened by 3 bases and J by 0 bases, with 9 bases between the two germline ends. CDR3 in amino acids: CASSLVRASYNEQFF. The CDR3 DNA is TGTGCCAGCAGTTTGGTGAGGGCCTCCTACAATGAGCAGTTCTTC.

The chain recombines TRBV3-1 (or the pseudogene TRBV3-2) with TRBJ2-6; D remains ambiguous. V lost 8 bases and J 0 bases, leaving 5 bases between the germline ends. The CDR3 length is 13 residues. Germline-derived CDR1 and CDR2 are LGHDT and YNNKEL (reference sequence). CDR3 loop: CASSISGANVLTF. The CDR3, as DNA: TGTGCCAGCTCAATCTCTGGGGCCAACGTCCTGACTTTC.

The chain employs TRBV5-1 and TRBJ2-1; tentatively, D is TRBD1 (6 bases). CDR1 is SGHRS, CDR2 YFSETQ, per germline. V gave up 2 bases and J gave up 8 bases, with 11 bases separating them. CDR3 length: 13 residues. The CDR3, as DNA: TGCGCCAGCAGCTTACCAGGGGCCCATGAGCAGTTCTTC. Protein product: CASSLPGAHEQFF.

This clone was detected once. J is TRBJ2-3 and V is TRBV24-1; TRBD2 matches at 12 bases. CDR1 and CDR2 from the germline V gene are KGHDR and SFDVKD. This CDR3 is built from 17 residues. V shed 7 bases, J shed 2 bases, and the junction held 9 bases outside the gene matches. The chain's CDR3 is CATSTSGRPSNTDTQYF. The CDR3 coding sequence is TGTGCCACCAGCACTAGCGGGAGGCCATCGAACACAGATACGCAGTATTTT.

CDR3 protein: CAWGGGAGMSETQYF. The CDR3 bases are TGTGCCTGGGGAGGAGGAGCGGGGATGTCAGAGACCCAGTACTTC. This chain links TRBV30 with TRBJ2-5; 7 bases are shared with TRBD2. Germline values: CDR1 GTSNPN, CDR2 SVGIG (reference sequence). CDR3 length: 15 residues. After removal of 5 bases from V and 4 bases from J, the junction contained 13 bases not matched to a gene. Variable domain in full (rest from reference TRBV30 and TRBJ2-5): SQTIHQWPATLVQPVGSPLSLECTVEGTSNPNLYWYRQAAGRGLQLLFYSVGIGQISSEVPQNLSASRPQDRQFILSSKKLLLSDSGFYLCAWGGGAGMSETQYFGPGTRLLVL.

The V and J genes are TRBV6-1 and TRBJ1-2; maybe TRBD1 (5 bases). Trimming took 2 bases from V and 7 from J, leaving 14 bases between them. The CDR3 runs to 14 residues. Germline CDR1 reads MNHNS; CDR2 reads SASEGT. CDR3 nucleotide sequence: TGTGCCAGCAGTGAACCCCCGGGACTCTTTGGCTACACCTTC. It yields the protein CASSEPPGLFGYTF.

This chain uses TRBV5-1 with TRBJ1-2, with TRBD1 as a possible D gene (5 bases). Germline V CDR1 and CDR2: SGHRS, YFSETQ. Trimming pared 0 bases from V and 10 bases from J, leaving 7 bases between. This CDR3 spans 11 amino acids. The CDR3 DNA follows: TGCGCCAGCAGCTTGGACAGGACCTACACCTTC. It encodes CASSLDRTYTF. Variable domain in full (rest from reference TRBV5-1 and TRBJ1-2): KAGVTQTPRYLIKTRGQQVTLSCSPISGHRSVSWYQQTPGQGLQFLFEYFSETQRNKGNFPGRFSGRQFSNSRSEMNVSTLELGDSALYLCASSLDRTYTFGSGTRLTVV.

This chain links TRBV4-3 with TRBJ2-2, with D maybe TRBD1 (6 bases). Germline V gene data show CDR1 as LGHNA and CDR2 as YSLEER. The CDR3 sequence is 16 residues long. V lost 1 base and J 3 bases, leaving 12 bases between the germline ends. The CDR3 here is CASSQGVGAYTGELFF. The DNA for the CDR3 is TGCGCCAGCAGCCAAGGCGTGGGGGCTTACACCGGGGAGCTGTTTTTT.

The chain has TRBV7-3 and TRBJ2-3; the D gene is possibly TRBD1 (6 bases). Germline assignment: CDR1 SGHTA and CDR2 FQGTGA. V lost 3 bases to trimming and J lost 2 bases, with 9 bases between them. This CDR3 region has 14 residues. CDR3 residues: CASSFGGTTDTQYF. The DNA of the CDR3 is TGTGCCAGCAGCTTTGGGGGCACCACAGATACGCAGTATTTT. Full variable domain (remainder filled in from reference TRBV7-3 and TRBJ2-3): GAGVSQTPSNKVTEKGKYVELRCDPISGHTALYWYRQSLGQGPEFLIYFQGTGAADDSGLPNDRFFAVRPEGSVSTLKIQRTERGDSAVYLCASSFGGTTDTQYFGPGTRLTVL.

This chain links TRBV2 with TRBJ2-7; unclear D gene. CDR3 length: 10 amino acids. Germline V gives CDR1 SNHLY, CDR2 FYNNEI. Trimming took 6 bases from V and 4 from J, leaving 4 bases between them. The CDR3 DNA is TGTGCCAGCAGCCTTTACGAGCAGTACTTC. Its translation is CASSLYEQYF.

The V and J genes are TRBV2 and TRBJ1-4; no clear D gene. With 2 bases removed from V and 7 bases from J, the gap between germline ends came to 2 bases. The CDR3 is 11 amino acids. CDR1 and CDR2 from the germline V gene are SNHLY and FYNNEI. CDR3 DNA: TGTGCCAGCAGTGAACGTGAAAAACTGTTTTTT. Amino acids: CASSEREKLFF.